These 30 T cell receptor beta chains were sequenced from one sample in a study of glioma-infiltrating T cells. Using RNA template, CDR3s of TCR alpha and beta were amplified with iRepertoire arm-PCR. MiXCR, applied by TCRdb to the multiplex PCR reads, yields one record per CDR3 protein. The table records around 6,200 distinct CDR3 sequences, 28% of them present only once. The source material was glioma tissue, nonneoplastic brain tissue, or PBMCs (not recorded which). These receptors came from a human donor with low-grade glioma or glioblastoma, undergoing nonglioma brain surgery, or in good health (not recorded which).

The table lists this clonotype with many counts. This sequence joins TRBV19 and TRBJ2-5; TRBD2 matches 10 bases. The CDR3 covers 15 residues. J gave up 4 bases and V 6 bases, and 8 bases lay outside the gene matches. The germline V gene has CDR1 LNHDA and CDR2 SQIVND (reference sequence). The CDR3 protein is CASSDFSGRRETQYF. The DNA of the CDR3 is TGTGCCAGTAGCGACTTTAGCGGGAGGAGAGAGACCCAGTACTTC.

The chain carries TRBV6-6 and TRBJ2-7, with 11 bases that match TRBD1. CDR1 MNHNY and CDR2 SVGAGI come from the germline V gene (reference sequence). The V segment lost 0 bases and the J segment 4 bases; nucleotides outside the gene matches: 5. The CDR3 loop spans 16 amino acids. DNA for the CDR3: TGTGCCAGCAGTTACTCCGGGACAGGGGGATTTTACGAGCAGTACGTC. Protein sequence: CASSYSGTGGFYEQYV.

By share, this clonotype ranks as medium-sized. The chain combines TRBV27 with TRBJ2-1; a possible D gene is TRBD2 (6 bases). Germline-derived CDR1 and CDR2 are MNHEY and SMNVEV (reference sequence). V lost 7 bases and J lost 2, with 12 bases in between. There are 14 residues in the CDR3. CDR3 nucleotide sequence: TGTGCCAGCACTCTTAGCGGTGCCTACAATGAGCAGTTCTTC. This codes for CASTLSGAYNEQFF.

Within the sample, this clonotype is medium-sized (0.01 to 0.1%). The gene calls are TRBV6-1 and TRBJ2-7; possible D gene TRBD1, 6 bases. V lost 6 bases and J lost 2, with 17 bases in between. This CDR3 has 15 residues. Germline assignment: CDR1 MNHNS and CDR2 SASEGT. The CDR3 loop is CASRPIRGETYEQYF. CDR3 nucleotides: TGTGCCAGCAGACCGATCAGGGGCGAAACCTACGAGCAGTACTTC.

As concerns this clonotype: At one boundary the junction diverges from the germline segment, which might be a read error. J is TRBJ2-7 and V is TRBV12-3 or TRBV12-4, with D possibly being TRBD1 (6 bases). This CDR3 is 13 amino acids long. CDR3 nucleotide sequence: TGTGCCCGCAATCCACAGGGTCATCCCGCGCAGTCCTTC. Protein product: CARNPQGHPAQSF.

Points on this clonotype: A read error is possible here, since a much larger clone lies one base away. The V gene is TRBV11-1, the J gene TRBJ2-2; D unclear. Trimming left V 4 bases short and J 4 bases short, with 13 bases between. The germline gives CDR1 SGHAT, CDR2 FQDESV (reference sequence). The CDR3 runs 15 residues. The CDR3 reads CASSSSDGITGELFF. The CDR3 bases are TGTGCCAGCAGCTCGAGTGACGGAATCACCGGGGAGCTGTTTTTT.

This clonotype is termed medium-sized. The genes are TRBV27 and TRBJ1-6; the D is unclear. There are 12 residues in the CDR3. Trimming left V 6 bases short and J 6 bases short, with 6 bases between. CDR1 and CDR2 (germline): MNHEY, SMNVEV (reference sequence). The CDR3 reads CASRDLNSPLHF. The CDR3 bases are TGTGCCAGCAGGGACCTTAATTCACCCCTCCACTTT.

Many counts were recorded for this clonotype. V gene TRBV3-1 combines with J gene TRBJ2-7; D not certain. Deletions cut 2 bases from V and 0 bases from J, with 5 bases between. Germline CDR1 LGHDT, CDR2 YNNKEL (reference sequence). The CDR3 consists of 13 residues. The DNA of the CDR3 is TGTGCCAGCAGCCAACTAAGCTCCTACGAGCAGTACTTC. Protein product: CASSQLSSYEQYF.

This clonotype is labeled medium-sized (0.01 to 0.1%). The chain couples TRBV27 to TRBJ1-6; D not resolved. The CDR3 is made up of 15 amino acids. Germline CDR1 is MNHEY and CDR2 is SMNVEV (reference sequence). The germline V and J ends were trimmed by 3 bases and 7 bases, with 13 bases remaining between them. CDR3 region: CASSFGPKGNSPLHF. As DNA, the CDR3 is TGTGCCAGCAGTTTTGGGCCGAAAGGAAATTCACCCCTCCACTTT.

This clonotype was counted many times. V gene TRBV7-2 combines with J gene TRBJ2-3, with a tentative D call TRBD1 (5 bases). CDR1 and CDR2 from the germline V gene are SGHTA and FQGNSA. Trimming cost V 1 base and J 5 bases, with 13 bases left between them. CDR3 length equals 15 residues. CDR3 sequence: CASSLVLHTGDTQYF. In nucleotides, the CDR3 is TGTGCCAGCAGCTTAGTGTTACACACAGGAGATACGCAGTATTTT.

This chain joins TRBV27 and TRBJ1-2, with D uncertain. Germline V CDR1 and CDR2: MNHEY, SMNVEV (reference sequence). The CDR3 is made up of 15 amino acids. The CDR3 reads CGRSLPTGPSYGYTF. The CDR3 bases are TGTGGCCGCAGTTTGCCGACGGGCCCTTCTTATGGCTACACCTTC.

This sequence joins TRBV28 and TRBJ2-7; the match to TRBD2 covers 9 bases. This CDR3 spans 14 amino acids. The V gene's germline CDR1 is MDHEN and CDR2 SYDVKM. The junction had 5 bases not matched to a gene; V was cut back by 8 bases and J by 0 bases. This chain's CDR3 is CASALAGYSYEQYF. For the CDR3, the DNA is TGTGCCAGCGCCCTAGCGGGGTACTCCTACGAGCAGTACTTC.

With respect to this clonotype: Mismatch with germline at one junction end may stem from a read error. In DNA form, the CDR3 reads TGTGCCAGCAGCCGAGAAGTGAATGAGCAGTTATTC. It translates to CASSREVNEQLF. This chain joins TRBV7-2 and TRBJ2-1; D uncertain. CDR1 is SGHTA and CDR2 is FQGNSA in the germline V gene. This CDR3 is 12 amino acids long. Supplemented by reference TRBV7-2 and TRBJ2-1, the full variable domain reads GAGVSQSPSNKVTEKGKDVELRCDPISGHTALYWYRQSLGQGLEFLIYFQGNSAPDKSGLPSDRFSAERTGGSVSTLTIQRTQQEDSAVYLCASSREVNEQLFGPGTRLTVL.

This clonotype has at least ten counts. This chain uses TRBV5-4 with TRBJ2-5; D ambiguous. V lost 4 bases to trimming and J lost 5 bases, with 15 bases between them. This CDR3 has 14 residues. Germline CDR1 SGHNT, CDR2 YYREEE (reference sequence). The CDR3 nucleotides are TGTGCCAGCAGCCCGGATTTATTTGGGGAGACCCAGTACTTC. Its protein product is CASSPDLFGETQYF.

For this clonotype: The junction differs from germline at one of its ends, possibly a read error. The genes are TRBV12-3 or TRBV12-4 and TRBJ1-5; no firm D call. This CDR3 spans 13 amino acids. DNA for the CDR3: TGTGCCAGCAGTTCGGGCAGATTCCAGCCCCTGCATTTT. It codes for CASSSGRFQPLHF.

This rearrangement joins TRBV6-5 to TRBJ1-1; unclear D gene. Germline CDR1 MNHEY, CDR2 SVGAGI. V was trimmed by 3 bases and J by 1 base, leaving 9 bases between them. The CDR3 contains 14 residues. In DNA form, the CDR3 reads TGTGCCAGCAGTTATGGTAACAGGAACACTGAAGCTTTCTTT. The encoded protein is CASSYGNRNTEAFF.

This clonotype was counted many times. The CDR3 DNA reads as TGTGCCAGTCTTCGAGGGACTAGCGGGAGGGCATATTCCGATGAGCAGTTCTTC. Residues: CASLRGTSGRAYSDEQFF. The rearrangement joins TRBV19 to TRBJ2-1; 16 bases align to TRBD2. Per the germline V gene, CDR1 is LNHDA and CDR2 is SQIVND (reference sequence). V gave up 8 bases and J gave up 8 bases; unmatched junction bases: 15. The CDR3 totals 18 residues.

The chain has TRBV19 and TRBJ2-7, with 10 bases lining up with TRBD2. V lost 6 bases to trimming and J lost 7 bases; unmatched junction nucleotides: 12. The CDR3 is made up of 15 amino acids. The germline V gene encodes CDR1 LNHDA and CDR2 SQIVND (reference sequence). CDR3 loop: CASSATSGAWDEQYV. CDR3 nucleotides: TGTGCCAGTAGCGCAACTAGCGGGGCCTGGGATGAGCAGTACGTC.

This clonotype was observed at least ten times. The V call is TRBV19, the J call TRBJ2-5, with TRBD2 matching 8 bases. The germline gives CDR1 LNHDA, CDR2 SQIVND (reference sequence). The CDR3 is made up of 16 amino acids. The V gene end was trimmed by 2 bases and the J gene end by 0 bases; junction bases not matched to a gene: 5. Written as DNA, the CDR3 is TGTGCCAGTAGTATAAGAAGTAGCGGGAACCAAGAGACCCAGTACTTC. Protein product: CASSIRSSGNQETQYF. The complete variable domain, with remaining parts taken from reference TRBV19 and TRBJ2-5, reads DGGITQSPKYLFRKEGQNVTLSCEQNLNHDAMYWYRQDPGQGLRLIYYSQIVNDFQKGDIAEGYSVSREKKESFPLTVTSAQKNPTAFYLCASSIRSSGNQETQYFGPGTRLLVL.

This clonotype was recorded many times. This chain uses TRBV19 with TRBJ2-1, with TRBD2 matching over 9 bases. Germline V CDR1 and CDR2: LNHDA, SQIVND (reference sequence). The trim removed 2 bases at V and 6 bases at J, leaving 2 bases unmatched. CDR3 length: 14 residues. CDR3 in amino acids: CASSISGRLNEQFF. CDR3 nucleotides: TGTGCCAGTAGTATAAGCGGGAGGCTCAATGAGCAGTTCTTC.

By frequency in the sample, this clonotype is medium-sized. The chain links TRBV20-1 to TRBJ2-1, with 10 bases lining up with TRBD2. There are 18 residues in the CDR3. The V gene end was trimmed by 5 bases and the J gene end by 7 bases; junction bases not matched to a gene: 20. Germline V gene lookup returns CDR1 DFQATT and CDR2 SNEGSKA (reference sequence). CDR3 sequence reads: CSARRWGQASGRMNEQFF. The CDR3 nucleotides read TGCAGTGCTCGGAGATGGGGCCAGGCTAGCGGGAGAATGAATGAGCAGTTCTTC.

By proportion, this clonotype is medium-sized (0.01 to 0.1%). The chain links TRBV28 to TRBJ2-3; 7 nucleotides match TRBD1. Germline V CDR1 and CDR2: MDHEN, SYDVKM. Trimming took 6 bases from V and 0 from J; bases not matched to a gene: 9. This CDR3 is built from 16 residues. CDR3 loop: CASSRSWTGSTDTQYF. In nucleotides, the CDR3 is TGTGCCAGCAGCCGGAGCTGGACAGGAAGCACAGATACGCAGTATTTT.

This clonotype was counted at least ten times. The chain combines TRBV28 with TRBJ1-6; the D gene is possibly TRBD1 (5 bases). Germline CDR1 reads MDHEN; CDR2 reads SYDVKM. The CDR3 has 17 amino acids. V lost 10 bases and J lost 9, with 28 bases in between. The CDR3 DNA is TGTGCCACCAGAGACACGGGACGGAGCTCTATCGGTTCACCCCTCCACTTT. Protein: CATRDTGRSSIGSPLHF.

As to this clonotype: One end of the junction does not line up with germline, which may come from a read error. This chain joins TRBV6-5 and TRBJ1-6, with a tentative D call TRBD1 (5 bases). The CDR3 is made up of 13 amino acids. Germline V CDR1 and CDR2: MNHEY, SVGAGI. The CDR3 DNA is TGTGCCAGCAGTTTCTCGCGGGGGAATGAGGCGTTCTTT. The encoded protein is CASSFSRGNEAFF.

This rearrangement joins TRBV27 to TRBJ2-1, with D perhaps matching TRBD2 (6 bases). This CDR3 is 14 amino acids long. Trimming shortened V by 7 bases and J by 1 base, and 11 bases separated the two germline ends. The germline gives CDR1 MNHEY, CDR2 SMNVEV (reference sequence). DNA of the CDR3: TGTGCCAGCAATCTTAGCGGTTCCTACAATGAGCAGTTCTTC. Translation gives CASNLSGSYNEQFF.

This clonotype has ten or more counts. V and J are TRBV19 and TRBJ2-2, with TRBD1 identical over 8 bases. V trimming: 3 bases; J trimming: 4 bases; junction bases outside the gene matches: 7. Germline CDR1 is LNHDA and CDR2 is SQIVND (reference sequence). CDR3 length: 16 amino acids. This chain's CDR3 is CASSISRGQSTGELFF. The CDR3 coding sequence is TGTGCCAGTAGTATTTCCAGGGGGCAAAGCACCGGGGAGCTGTTTTTT.

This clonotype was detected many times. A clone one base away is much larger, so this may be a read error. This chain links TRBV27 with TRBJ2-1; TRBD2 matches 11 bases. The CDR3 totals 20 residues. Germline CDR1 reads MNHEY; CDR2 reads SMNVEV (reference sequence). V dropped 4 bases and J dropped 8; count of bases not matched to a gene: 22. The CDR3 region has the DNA TGTGCCAGCAGTTCCCTGCTGACTAGCGGGATGAGGTGGGATCGGGATGAGCAGTTCTTC. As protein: CASSSLLTSGMRWDRDEQFF.

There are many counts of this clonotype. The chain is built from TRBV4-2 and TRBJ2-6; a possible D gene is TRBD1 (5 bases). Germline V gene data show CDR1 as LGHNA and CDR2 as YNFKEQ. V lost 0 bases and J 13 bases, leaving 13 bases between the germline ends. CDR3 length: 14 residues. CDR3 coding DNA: TGTGCCAGCAGCCAAGATTTGACAGTGGGAGTCCTGACTTTC. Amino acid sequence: CASSQDLTVGVLTF.

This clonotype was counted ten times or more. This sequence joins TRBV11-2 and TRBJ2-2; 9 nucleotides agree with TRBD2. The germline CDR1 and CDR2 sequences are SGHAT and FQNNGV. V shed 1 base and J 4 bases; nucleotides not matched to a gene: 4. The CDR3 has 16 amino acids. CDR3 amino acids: CASSLVGGRATGELFF. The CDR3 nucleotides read TGTGCCAGCAGCTTAGTTGGCGGGAGGGCCACCGGGGAGCTGTTTTTT.

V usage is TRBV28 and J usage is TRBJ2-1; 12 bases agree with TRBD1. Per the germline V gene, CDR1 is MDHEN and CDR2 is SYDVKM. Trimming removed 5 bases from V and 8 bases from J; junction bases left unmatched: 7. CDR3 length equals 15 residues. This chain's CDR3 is CASSTSGTGGHEQFF. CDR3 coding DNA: TGTGCCAGCAGTACCTCCGGGACAGGGGGCCATGAGCAGTTCTTC.